This T cell receptor (beta chain) was obtained from a study of blood T cell repertoires in COVID-19. The V end was cut by 3 bases, the J end by 5 bases, with 10 bases between. The germline V gene has CDR1 GTSNPN and CDR2 SVGIG (reference sequence). CDR3 length: 13 residues. This table comes from immunoSEQ multiplex PCR, and its TCRdb copy is limited to in-frame clones, with some not included. The table shows roughly 250,000 clones, with 70% to 90% occurring only once. The receptor was isolated from a middle-aged woman with acute or convalescent COVID-19. The sequenced sample consisted of peripheral blood. The chain combines TRBV30 with TRBJ1-4, with D perhaps matching TRBD1 (5 bases). The CDR3 loop is CAWRAGFNEKLFF. The CDR3 DNA reads as TGTGCCTGGAGAGCAGGGTTCAATGAAAAACTGTTTTTT.